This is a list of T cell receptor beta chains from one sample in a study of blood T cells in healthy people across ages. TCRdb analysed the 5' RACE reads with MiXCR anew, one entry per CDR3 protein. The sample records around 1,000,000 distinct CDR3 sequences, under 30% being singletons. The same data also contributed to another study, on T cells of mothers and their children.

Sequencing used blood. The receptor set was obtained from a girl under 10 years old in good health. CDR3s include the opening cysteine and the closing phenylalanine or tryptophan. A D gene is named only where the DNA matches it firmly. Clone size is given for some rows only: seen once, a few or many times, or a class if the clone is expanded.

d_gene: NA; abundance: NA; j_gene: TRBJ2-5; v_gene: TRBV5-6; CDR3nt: TGTGCCAGCAGCTCTGCATGGGACAAAGAGACCCAGTACTTC; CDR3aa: CASSSAWDKETQYF
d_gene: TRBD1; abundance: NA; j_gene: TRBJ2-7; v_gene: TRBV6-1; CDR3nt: TGTGCCAGCAGTGAGGGACAGGGTTTGGCCTACGAGCAGTACTTC; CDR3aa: CASSEGQGLAYEQYF
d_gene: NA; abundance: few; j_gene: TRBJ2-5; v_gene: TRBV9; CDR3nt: TGTGCCAGCAGCGTAGGCCTCGGAGGGAAACAAGAGACCCAGTACTTC; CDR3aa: CASSVGLGGKQETQYF
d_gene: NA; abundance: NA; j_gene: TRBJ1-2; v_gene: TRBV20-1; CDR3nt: TGCAGTGCCGAGGTTGGGGAGGGGAGATATGGCTACACCTTC; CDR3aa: CSAEVGEGRYGYTF
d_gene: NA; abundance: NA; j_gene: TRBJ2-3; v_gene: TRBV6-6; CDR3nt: TGTGCCAGCCGTCCCGCGGATCCAGATACGCAGTATTTT; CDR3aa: CASRPADPDTQYF
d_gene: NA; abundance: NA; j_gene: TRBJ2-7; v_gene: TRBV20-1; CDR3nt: TGCAGTGCTAGAGATCAAGGACGGGGGTACTCCTACGAGCAGTACTTC; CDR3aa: CSARDQGRGYSYEQYF
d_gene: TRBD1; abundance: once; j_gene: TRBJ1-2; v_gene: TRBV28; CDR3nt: TGTGCCAGCAGGGCAATAGGTGGACAGGGGCGAAGGGGCTACACCTTC; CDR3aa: CASRAIGGQGRRGYTF
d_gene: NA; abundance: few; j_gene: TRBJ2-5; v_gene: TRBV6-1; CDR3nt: TGTGCCAGCAGTGAAGTGGCGTTGGGAGGTGAGACCCAGTACTTC; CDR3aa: CASSEVALGGETQYF
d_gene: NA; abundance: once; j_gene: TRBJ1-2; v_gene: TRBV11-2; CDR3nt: TGTGCCAGCAGCTTTAGTAGACAGACTAACTATGGCTACACCTTC; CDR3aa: CASSFSRQTNYGYTF
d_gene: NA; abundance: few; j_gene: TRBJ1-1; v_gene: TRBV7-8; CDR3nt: TGTGCCAGCAGCCCCAGGGGTCACGCTTTCTTT; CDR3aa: CASSPRGHAFF
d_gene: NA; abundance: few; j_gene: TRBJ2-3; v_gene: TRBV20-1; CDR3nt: TGCAGTGCTAGAGGCCTCAGCTCCCTCACAGATACGCAGTATTTT; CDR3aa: CSARGLSSLTDTQYF
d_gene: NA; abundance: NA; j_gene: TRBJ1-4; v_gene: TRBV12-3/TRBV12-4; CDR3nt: TGTGCCAGCAGTTATGGCAGCTTTGGGGAAAAACTGTTTTTT; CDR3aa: CASSYGSFGEKLFF
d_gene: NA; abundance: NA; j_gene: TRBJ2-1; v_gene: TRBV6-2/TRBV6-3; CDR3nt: TGTGCCAGCAGTGAGGACGGGGACAATGAGCAGTTCTTC; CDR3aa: CASSEDGDNEQFF
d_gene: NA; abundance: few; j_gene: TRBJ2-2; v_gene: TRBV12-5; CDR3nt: TGTGCTAGTGGTGCCCGGGACATTCCGGCCGGGGAGCTGTTTTTT; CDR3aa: CASGARDIPAGELFF
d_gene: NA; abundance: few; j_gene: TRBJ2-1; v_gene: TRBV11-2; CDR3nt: TGTGCCAGCAGATCCTTTCCGGAGACTAACTACAATGAGCAGTTCTTC; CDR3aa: CASRSFPETNYNEQFF
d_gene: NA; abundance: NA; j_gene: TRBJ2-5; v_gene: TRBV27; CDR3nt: TGTGCCAGCAGTTCCTCCCTTAATCAAGAGACCCAGTACTTC; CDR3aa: CASSSSLNQETQYF
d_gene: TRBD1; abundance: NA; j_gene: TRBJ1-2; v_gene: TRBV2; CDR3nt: TGTGCCAGCATCCCGGGACAGGCCGACTATGGCTACACCTTC; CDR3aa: CASIPGQADYGYTF
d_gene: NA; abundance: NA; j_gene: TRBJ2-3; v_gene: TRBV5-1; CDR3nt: TGCGCCAGCACTCGGGGCCCTAGCACAGATACGCAGTATTTT; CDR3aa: CASTRGPSTDTQYF
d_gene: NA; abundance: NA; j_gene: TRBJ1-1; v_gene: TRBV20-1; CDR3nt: TGCAGTGCCAGGTCGCCCAACACTGAAGCTTTCTTT; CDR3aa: CSARSPNTEAFF
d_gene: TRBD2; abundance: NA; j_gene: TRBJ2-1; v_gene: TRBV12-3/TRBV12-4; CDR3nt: TGTGCCAGCAGGAAGACTACTAGCGGGAATAACAATGAGCAGTTCTTC; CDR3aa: CASRKTTSGNNNEQFF
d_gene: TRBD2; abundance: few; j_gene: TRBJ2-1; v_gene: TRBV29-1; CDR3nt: TGCAGCGTTGAAGATCCAGGCCTAGCGGGAGGGAGCTCCTACAATGAGCAGTTCTTC; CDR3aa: CSVEDPGLAGGSSYNEQFF
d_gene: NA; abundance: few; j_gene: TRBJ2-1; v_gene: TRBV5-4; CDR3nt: TGTGCCAGCAGTCCCTATCAGGGGTCGGAGCAGTTCTTC; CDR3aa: CASSPYQGSEQFF
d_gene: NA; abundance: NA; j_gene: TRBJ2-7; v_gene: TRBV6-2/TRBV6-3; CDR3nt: TGTGCCAGCAGTGGGACAACTTATGAGGCCTACGAGCAGTACTTC; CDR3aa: CASSGTTYEAYEQYF
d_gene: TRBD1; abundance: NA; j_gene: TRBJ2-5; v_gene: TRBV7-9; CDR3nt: TGTGCCAGCAGCTCCCCGAGACCAGGGGGAAGCGGAGAGACCCAGTACTTC; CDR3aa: CASSSPRPGGSGETQYF
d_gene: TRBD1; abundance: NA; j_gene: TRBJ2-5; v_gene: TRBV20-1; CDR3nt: TGCAGCCCCGGACAGGCGATCCTCCAAGAGACCCAGTACTTC; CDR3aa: CSPGQAILQETQYF
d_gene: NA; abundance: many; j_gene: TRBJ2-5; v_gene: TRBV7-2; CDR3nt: TGTGCCAGCACCTCTAGGGGTGTGTGGGAGACCCAGTACTTC; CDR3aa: CASTSRGVWETQYF
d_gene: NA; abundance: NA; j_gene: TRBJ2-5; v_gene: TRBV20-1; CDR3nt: TGCAGTGCTAAAACCGGAGTGGGGTACCAAGAGACCCAGTGCTTC; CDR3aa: CSAKTGVGYQETQCF
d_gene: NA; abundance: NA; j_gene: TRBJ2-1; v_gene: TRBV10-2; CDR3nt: TGCGCCAGCAGGCAGTCTAGCAGCCCCTCTGAGCAGTTCTTC; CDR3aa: CASRQSSSPSEQFF
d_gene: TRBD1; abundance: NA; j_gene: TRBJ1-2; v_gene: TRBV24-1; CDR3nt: TGTGCCACCAGCAACACAGGGGTCTATGGCTACACCTTC; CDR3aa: CATSNTGVYGYTF
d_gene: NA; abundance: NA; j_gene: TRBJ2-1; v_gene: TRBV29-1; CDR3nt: TGCAGCGTAGGGCCCACCGCCGACAATGAGCAGTTCTTC; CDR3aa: CSVGPTADNEQFF
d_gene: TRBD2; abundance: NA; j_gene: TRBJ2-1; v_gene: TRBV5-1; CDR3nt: TGCGCCAGCAGCATCGGACTAGCGGCCTCCTACAATGAGCAGTTCTTC; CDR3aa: CASSIGLAASYNEQFF
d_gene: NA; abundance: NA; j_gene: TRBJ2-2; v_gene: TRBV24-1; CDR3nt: TGTGCCACCAGTGATCGCAGTGACACCGGGGAGCTGTTTTTT; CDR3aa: CATSDRSDTGELFF
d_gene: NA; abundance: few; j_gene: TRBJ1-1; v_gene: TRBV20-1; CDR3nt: TGCAGTGCCAACCCGGGGATTCACACTGAAGCTTTCTTT; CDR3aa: CSANPGIHTEAFF
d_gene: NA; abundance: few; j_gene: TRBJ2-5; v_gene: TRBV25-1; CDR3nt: TGTGCCAGCAGTGATCGACACTTCCAAGAGACCCAGTACTTC; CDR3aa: CASSDRHFQETQYF
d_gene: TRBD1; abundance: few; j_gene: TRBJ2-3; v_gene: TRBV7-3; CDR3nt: TGTGCCAGCAGCTTGACAGGGGGTACCTCAGATACGCAGTATTTT; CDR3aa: CASSLTGGTSDTQYF
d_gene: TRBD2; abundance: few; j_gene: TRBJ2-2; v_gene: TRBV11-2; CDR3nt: TGTGCCAGCAGCTTAGTGGTCCTAGCGGGAGTCGTCACCGGGGAGCTGTTTTTT; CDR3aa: CASSLVVLAGVVTGELFF
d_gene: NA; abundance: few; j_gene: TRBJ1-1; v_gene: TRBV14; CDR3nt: TGTGCCAGCAGCCAAGCCAGGGAAAACACTGAAGCTTTCTTT; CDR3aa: CASSQARENTEAFF
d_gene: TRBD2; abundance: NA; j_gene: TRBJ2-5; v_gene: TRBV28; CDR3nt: TGTGCTTCAGCGGGAGCGGGCCAAGAGACCCAGTACTTC; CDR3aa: CASAGAGQETQYF
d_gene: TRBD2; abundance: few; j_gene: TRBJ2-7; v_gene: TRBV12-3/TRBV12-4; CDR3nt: TGTGCCAGCAGTTTCGACGGGAGGGCCGAGCAGTACTTC; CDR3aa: CASSFDGRAEQYF
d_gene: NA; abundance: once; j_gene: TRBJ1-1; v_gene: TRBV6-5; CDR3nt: TGTGCCAGTGTACAGGGAGTTGAAGCTTTCTTT; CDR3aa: CASVQGVEAFF
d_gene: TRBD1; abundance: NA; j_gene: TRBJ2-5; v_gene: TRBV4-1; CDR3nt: TGCGCCAGCAGCCAATACGGGACAGGACGTGGAGAGACCCAGTACTTC; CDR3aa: CASSQYGTGRGETQYF
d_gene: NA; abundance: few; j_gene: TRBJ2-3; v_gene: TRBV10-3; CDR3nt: TGTGCCATCAGGAGCGGACTCACAGATACGCAGTATTTT; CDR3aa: CAIRSGLTDTQYF
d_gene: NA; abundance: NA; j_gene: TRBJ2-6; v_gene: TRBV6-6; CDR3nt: TGTGCCAGCAGACAGGGTAAAGGGGCCAACGTCCTGACTTTC; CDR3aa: CASRQGKGANVLTF
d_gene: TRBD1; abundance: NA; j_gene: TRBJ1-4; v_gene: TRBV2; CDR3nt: TGTGCCAGCAGTGCGACAGGGGGCCCGAGGAGGTTTTTT; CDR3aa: CASSATGGPRRFF
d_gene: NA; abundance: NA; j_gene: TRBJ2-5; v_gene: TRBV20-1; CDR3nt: TGCAGTGCTAGAGTTCGGGGAGAGTACCAAGAGACCCAGTACTTC; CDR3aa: CSARVRGEYQETQYF
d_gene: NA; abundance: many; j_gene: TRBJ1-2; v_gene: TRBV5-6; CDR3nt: TGTGCCAGCAGCCAGGTGGACAGCTCCTATGGCTACACCTTC; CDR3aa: CASSQVDSSYGYTF
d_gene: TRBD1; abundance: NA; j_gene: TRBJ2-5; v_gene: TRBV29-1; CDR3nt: TGCAGCGTCGAAGCCGGGACAGAGCTCCAAGAGACCCAGTACTTC; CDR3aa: CSVEAGTELQETQYF
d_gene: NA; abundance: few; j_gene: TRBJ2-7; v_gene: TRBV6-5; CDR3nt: TGTGCCAGCAGCCGTGGACTAAGCTCCTACGAGCAGTACTTC; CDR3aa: CASSRGLSSYEQYF
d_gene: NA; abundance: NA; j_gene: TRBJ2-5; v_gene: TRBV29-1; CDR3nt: TGCAGCGTTGAAGATGGCTATCAAGAGACCCAGTACTTC; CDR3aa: CSVEDGYQETQYF
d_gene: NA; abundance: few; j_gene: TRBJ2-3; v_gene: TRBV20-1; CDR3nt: TGCAGTGCTAGAGATTGGCCGCCTCTCACAGATACGCAGTATTTT; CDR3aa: CSARDWPPLTDTQYF
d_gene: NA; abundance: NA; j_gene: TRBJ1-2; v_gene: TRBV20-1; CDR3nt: TGCAGTGCTAAAGATCTCGACCGAGCTAACTATGGCTACACCTTC; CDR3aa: CSAKDLDRANYGYTF
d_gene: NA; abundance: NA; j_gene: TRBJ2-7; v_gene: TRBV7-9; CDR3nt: TGTGCCAGCAGCTTAGCGGACGGCGCCTACGAGCAGTACTTC; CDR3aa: CASSLADGAYEQYF
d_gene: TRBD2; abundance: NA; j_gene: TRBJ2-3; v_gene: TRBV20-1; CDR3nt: TGCAGTGCTCAAGACCGGGAGGCTGAAGATACGCAGTATTTT; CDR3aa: CSAQDREAEDTQYF
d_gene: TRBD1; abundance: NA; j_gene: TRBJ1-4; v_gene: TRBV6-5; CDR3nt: TGTGCCAGCAGTTACGGGGGACAGAGGCATGAAAAACTGTTTTTT; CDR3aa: CASSYGGQRHEKLFF
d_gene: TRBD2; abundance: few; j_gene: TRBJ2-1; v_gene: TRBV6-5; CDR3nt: TGTGCCAGCAGTTCCCCGAGTAGCGGGAGGTTATATAATGAGCAGTTCTTC; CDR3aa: CASSSPSSGRLYNEQFF
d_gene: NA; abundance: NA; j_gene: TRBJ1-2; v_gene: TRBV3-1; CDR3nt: TGTGCCAGCAGCCATTGGCTGGGAGGCTACACCTTC; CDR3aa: CASSHWLGGYTF